These 17 T cell receptor beta chains were sequenced from one sample in a study of PD-1 blockade in classical Hodgkin lymphoma. Using immunoSEQ multiplex PCR, the repertoire was profiled, and TCRdb retains in-frame clones only, with some absent. The sample shows 84,000 or so clones, around 90% of them seen only once. Following autologous stem cell transplantation, relapse occurred in every patient, and exposure to brentuximab vedotin varied. Material: peripheral blood mononuclear cells (PBMCs), obtained before the second cycle of nivolumab. These receptor sequences come from a human donor with classical Hodgkin lymphoma.

The rearrangement links TRBV30 to TRBJ2-5, with a tentative D call TRBD1 (5 bases). CDR1 is GTSNPN and CDR2 is SVGIG in the germline V gene (reference sequence). V was pared by 0 bases and J by 7 bases, with 12 bases between. The CDR3 is 13 amino acids. The CDR3 sequence: CAWSVQGRVTQYF. The DNA for the CDR3 is TGTGCCTGGAGTGTCCAGGGTCGGGTGACCCAGTACTTC.

The chain combines TRBV30 with TRBJ2-5; a possible D gene is TRBD2 (5 bases). Trimming pared 4 bases from V and 8 bases from J, leaving 23 bases between. The CDR3 contains 15 residues. Germline V gives CDR1 GTSNPN, CDR2 SVGIG (reference sequence). The CDR3 protein is CAWTGYGVSEGTQYF. The CDR3 DNA follows: TGTGCCTGGACCGGCTATGGGGTTTCAGAGGGCACCCAGTACTTC. The full variable domain, with the rest looked up from reference TRBV30 and TRBJ2-5, is SQTIHQWPATLVQPVGSPLSLECTVEGTSNPNLYWYRQAAGRGLQLLFYSVGIGQISSEVPQNLSASRPQDRQFILSSKKLLLSDSGFYLCAWTGYGVSEGTQYFGPGTRLLVL.

The rearrangement joins TRBV9 to TRBJ1-2; no firm D call. V was shortened by 0 bases and J by 5 bases, with 8 bases between the two germline ends. Germline CDR1 SGDLS, CDR2 YYNGEE. CDR3 length: 13 residues. CDR3 sequence (DNA): TGTGCCAGCAGCGTAGATACAGATTATGGCTACACCTTC. Its protein product is CASSVDTDYGYTF.

V gene TRBV19 combines with J gene TRBJ1-2; weak D call: TRBD1 (5 bases). The CDR3 contains 13 residues. CDR1 is LNHDA and CDR2 is SQIVND in the germline V gene (reference sequence). V shed 3 bases and J shed 4 bases, with 9 bases lying between them. CDR3 sequence: CASSMQGPYGYTF. The CDR3 DNA reads as TGTGCCAGTAGTATGCAGGGTCCCTATGGCTACACCTTC.

The chain is built from TRBV7-9 and TRBJ2-1, with 10 nucleotides matching TRBD2. CDR1 and CDR2 (germline): SEHNR, FQNEAQ (reference sequence). This CDR3 region has 15 residues. V gave up 4 bases and J gave up 4 bases; unmatched junction bases: 4. CDR3 residues: CASSYTSGTYNEQFF. The DNA of the CDR3 is TGTGCCAGCAGCTACACTAGCGGGACTTACAATGAGCAGTTCTTC.

The chain employs TRBV7-8 and TRBJ1-5; D possibly corresponds to TRBD1 (5 bases). CDR3 size: 16 residues. The germline CDR1 and CDR2 sequences are SGHVS and FQNEAQ. V lost 5 bases, J lost 5 bases, and 19 bases lay in between. The CDR3 reads CASSPRLSPGYQPQHF. CDR3 DNA sequence: TGTGCCAGCAGCCCGCGCTTGAGTCCAGGGTATCAGCCCCAGCATTTT.

The V gene is TRBV4-1, the J gene TRBJ2-7; perhaps D is TRBD1 or TRBD2 (7 bases each). V gave up 3 bases and J gave up 5 bases, with 23 bases separating them. This CDR3 is 17 amino acids long. CDR1 and CDR2 from the germline V gene are MGHRA and YSYEKL. DNA for the CDR3: TGCGCCAGCAGCCAGGGGCAGGGGGGGGGCTACACCCACGAGCAGTACTTC. Encoded protein: CASSQGQGGGYTHEQYF.

V is TRBV7-9 and J is TRBJ2-5, with 7 bases identical to TRBD1. Germline CDR1 and CDR2: SEHNR and FQNEAQ (reference sequence). The CDR3 contains 13 residues. The trim removed 5 bases at V and 3 bases at J, leaving 3 bases unmatched. This CDR3 is CASSNGTEETQYF. The DNA of the CDR3 is TGTGCCAGCAGCAACGGGACAGAAGAGACCCAGTACTTC.

V usage is TRBV5-5 and J usage is TRBJ1-1; D is unresolved. In germline, CDR1 is SGHKS, CDR2 YYEKEE (reference sequence). The CDR3 length is 14 residues. V gave up 0 bases and J gave up 8 bases, with 14 bases separating them. CDR3 in DNA: TGTGCCAGCAGCTTGGTAATTTCGGCGTCGGAAGCTTTCTTT. Protein sequence: CASSLVISASEAFF.

This clone was observed a few times. The V and J genes are TRBV7-8 and TRBJ2-1, with D possibly being TRBD1 (6 bases). Germline V gene sequence: CDR1 SGHVS, CDR2 FQNEAQ. Trimming removed 2 bases from V and 7 bases from J, with 18 bases in between. The CDR3 has 16 residues. The DNA for the CDR3 is TGTGCCAGCAGCTTAAAAATGGGATACCAGGGGAATGAGCAGTTCTTC. Its protein is CASSLKMGYQGNEQFF.

This clone occurred once. The V call is TRBV27, the J call TRBJ2-2, with 9 bases matching TRBD2. Trimming took 1 base from V and 4 from J; bases not matched to a gene: 7. CDR1 is MNHEY and CDR2 is SMNVEV in the germline V gene (reference sequence). The CDR3 is 17 residues long. In nucleotides, the CDR3 is TGTGCCAGCAGTTTATACGGGCTAGCGGGATCCACCGGGGAGCTGTTTTTT. Translation: CASSLYGLAGSTGELFF.

The rearrangement joins TRBV5-1 to TRBJ1-2; 9 bases fit TRBD1. CDR1 and CDR2 (germline): SGHRS, YFSETQ. This CDR3 comprises 14 residues. Unmatched junction bases numbered 0, after V lost 0 bases and J lost 3 bases. This chain's CDR3 is CASSLGQGDYGYTF. The CDR3 region has the DNA TGCGCCAGCAGCTTGGGACAGGGGGACTATGGCTACACCTTC.

This chain joins TRBV11-1 and TRBJ1-2; weak D call: TRBD1 (6 bases). The germline V gene encodes CDR1 SGHAT and CDR2 FQDESV (reference sequence). The germline V and J ends were trimmed by 5 bases and 9 bases, with 22 bases remaining between them. The CDR3 length is 15 residues. Written as DNA, the CDR3 is TGTGCCAGCAGCAGGGACGGACAGCTAACTACCAGCTACACCTTC. Translation gives CASSRDGQLTTSYTF.

The J gene is TRBJ2-1, the V gene TRBV14; 9 nucleotides line up with TRBD2. The CDR3 sequence is 15 residues long. Germline V gene data show CDR1 as SGHDN and CDR2 as FVKESK. Losses at the gene ends were 4 bases for V and 3 bases for J; bases not matched to a gene: 4. The CDR3 nucleotides are TGTGCCAGCAGCCTGGGACTAGCTCACTACAATGAGCAGTTCTTC. Its translation: CASSLGLAHYNEQFF.

The chain recombines TRBV19 with TRBJ2-7, with D perhaps TRBD1 or TRBD2 (5 bases each). Per the germline V gene, CDR1 is LNHDA and CDR2 is SQIVND (reference sequence). Trimming removed 3 bases from V and 2 bases from J, with 14 bases in between. The CDR3 extends over 15 amino acids. The CDR3 here is CASSMGGTDTYEQYF. In DNA form, the CDR3 reads TGTGCCAGTAGTATGGGTGGGACGGATACCTACGAGCAGTACTTC.

The J gene is TRBJ2-7, the V gene TRBV10-3; 7 bases are a match to TRBD1. The CDR3 length is 13 residues. Losses at the gene ends were 4 bases for V and 5 bases for J; bases not matched to a gene: 5. Germline V gene sequence: CDR1 ENHRY, CDR2 SYGVKD. Here the CDR3 reads CAISVGQLNEQYF. The CDR3, as DNA: TGTGCCATCAGTGTGGGACAGCTCAACGAGCAGTACTTC.

This rearrangement joins TRBV9 to TRBJ2-1, with D unresolved. V shed 0 bases and J shed 7 bases, with 11 bases lying between them. CDR1 is SGDLS and CDR2 is YYNGEE in the germline V gene. The CDR3 covers 14 residues. Here the CDR3 reads CASSVADSINEQFF. The CDR3 region has the DNA TGTGCCAGCAGCGTAGCAGACTCGATAAATGAGCAGTTCTTC.